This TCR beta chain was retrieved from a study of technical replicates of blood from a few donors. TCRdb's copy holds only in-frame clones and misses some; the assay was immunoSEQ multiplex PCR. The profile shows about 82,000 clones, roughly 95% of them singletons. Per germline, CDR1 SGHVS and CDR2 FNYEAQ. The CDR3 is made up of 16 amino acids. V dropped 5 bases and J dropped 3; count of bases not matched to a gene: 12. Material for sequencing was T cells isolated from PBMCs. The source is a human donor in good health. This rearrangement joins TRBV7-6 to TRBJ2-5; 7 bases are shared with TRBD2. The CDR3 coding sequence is TGTGCCAGCAGCCCCGTCTTTTGGGGGGGAGAAGAGACCCAGTACTTC. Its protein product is CASSPVFWGGEETQYF.